This T cell receptor beta chain originates from a study of T cell repertoires in cytomegalovirus infection. Study context: It can be stated that public TCR beta signatures indicated CMV infection as well as a matching HLA type.

TCRdb independently ran MiXCR on the reads; one entry per CDR3 protein. The sample carries approximately 120,000 distinct CDR3 sequences, about 30% recorded once. This clonotype was observed a few times. Its antigen is unknown. The study, taken as a whole, reports: Ex vivo responses were dominated by HLA-C-restricted CMV-specific TCR beta clonotypes.

CDR3 size: 16 residues. V was pared by 2 bases and J by 4 bases, with 4 bases of the junction left unmatched. The V gene's germline CDR1 is MNHEY and CDR2 SMNVEV (reference sequence). This clonotype was sampled from a human donor in good health (CMV status not recorded). Some clones in this sample may be carry-over from other donors' samples. The chain combines TRBV27 with TRBJ2-1; TRBD2 aligns across 11 bases. Sequencing used CD8+ T cells from cultured PBMCs, obtained from culture after CMV antigen stimulation. CDR3 nucleotides: TGTGCCAGCAGTTTACAGACTAGCGGGGCGTACAATGAGCAGTTCTTC. This sequence encodes CASSLQTSGAYNEQFF.